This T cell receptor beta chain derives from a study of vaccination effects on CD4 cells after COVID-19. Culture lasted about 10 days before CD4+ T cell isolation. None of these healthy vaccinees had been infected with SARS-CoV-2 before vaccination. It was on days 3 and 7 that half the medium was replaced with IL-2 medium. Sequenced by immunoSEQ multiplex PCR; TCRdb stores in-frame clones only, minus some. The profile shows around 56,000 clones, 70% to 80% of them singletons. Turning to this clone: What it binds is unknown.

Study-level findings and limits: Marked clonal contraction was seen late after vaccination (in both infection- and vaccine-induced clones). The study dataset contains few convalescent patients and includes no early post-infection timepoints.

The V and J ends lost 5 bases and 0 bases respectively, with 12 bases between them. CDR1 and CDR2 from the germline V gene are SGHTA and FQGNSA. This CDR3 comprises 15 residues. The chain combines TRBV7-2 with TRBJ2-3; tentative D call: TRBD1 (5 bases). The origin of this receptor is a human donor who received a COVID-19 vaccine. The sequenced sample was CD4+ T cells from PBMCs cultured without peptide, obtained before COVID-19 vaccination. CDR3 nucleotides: TGTGCCAGCAGCGACAGCTACCTTAGCACAGATACGCAGTATTTT. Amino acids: CASSDSYLSTDTQYF.